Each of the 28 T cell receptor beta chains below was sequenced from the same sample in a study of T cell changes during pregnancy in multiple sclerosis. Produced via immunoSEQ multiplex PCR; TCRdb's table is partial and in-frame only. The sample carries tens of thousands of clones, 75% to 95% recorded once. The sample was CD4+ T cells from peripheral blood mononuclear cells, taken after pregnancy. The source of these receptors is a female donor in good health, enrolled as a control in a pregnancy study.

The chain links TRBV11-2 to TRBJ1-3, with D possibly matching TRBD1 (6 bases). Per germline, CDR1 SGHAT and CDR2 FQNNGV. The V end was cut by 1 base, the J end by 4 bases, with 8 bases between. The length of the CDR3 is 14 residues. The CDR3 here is CASSLAGVGNTIYF. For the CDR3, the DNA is TGTGCCAGCAGCTTAGCAGGGGTCGGAAACACCATATATTTT.

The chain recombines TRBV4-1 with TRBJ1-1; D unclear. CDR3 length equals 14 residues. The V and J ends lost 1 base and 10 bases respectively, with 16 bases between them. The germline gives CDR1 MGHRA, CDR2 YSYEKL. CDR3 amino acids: CASSQAQDRIIAFF. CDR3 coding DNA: TGCGCCAGCAGCCAAGCCCAGGATAGGATAATAGCTTTCTTT.

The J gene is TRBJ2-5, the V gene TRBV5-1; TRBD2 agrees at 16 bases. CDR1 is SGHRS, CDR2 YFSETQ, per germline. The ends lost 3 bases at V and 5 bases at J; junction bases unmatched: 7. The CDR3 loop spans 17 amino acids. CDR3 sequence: CASSSPGLAGGLETQYF. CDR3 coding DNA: TGCGCCAGCAGCTCACCGGGACTAGCGGGGGGGTTGGAGACCCAGTACTTC.

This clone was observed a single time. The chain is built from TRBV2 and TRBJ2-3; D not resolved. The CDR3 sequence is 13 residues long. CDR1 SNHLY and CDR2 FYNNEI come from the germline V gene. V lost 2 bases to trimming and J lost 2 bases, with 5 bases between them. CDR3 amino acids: CASSELFTDTQYF. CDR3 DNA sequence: TGTGCCAGCAGTGAACTGTTCACAGATACGCAGTATTTT.

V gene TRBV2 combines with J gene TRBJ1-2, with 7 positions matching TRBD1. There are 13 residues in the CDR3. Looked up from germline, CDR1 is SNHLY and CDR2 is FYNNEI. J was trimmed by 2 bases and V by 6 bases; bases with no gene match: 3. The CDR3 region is CASRETGNYGYTF. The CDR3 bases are TGTGCCAGCAGAGAGACAGGGAACTATGGCTACACCTTC.

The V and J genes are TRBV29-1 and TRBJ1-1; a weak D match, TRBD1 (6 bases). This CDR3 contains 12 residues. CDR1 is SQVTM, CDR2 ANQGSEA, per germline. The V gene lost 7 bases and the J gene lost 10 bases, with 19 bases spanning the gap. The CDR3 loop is CSASRDTSTAFF. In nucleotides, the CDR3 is TGCAGCGCTTCACGGGACACCAGTACAGCTTTCTTT.

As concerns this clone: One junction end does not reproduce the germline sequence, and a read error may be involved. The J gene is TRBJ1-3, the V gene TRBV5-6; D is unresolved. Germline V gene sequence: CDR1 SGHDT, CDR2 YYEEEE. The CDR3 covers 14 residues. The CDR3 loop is CASSLDGSGNTIYF. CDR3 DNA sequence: TGTGCCAGCAGTTTGGACGGCTCTGGAAACACCATATATTTT.

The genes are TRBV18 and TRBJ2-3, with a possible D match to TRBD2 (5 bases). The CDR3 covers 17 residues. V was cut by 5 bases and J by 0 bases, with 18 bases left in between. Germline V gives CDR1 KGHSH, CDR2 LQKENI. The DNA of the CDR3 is TGTGCCAGCTCAAAGTCCTGGATTAGCGATAGCACAGATACGCAGTATTTT. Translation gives CASSKSWISDSTDTQYF.

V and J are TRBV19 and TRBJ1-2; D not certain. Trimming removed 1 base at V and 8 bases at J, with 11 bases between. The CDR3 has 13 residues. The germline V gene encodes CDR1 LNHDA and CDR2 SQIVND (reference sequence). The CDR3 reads CASSIGQSRGYTF. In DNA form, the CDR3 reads TGTGCCAGTAGTATAGGTCAGTCTCGAGGCTACACCTTC.

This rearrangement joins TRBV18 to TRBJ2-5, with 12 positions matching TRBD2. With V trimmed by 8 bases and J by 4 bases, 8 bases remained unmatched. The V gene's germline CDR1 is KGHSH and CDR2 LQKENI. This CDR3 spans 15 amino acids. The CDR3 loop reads CASARTSGVRETQYF. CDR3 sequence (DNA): TGTGCCAGCGCCCGGACTAGCGGGGTACGAGAGACCCAGTACTTC.

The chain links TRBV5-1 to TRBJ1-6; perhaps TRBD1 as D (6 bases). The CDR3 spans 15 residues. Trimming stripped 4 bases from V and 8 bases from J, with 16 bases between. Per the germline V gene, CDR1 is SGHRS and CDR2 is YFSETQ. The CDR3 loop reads CASSPNWPGDSPLHF. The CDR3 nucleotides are TGCGCCAGCAGCCCGAACTGGCCAGGGGATTCACCCCTCCACTTT.

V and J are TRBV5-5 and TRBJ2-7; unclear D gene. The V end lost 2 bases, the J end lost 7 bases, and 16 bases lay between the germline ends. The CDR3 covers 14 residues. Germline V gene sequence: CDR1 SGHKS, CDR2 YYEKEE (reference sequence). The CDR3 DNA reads TGTGCCAGCAGCTTCCGCATGGAGAATTGGGAGCAGTACTTC. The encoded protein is CASSFRMENWEQYF.

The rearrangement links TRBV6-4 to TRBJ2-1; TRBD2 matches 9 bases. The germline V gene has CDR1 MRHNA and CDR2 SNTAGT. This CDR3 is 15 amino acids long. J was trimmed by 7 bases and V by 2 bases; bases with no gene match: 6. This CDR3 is CASSDLGLADNEQFF. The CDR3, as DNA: TGTGCCAGCAGTGACCTGGGACTAGCAGATAATGAGCAGTTCTTC.

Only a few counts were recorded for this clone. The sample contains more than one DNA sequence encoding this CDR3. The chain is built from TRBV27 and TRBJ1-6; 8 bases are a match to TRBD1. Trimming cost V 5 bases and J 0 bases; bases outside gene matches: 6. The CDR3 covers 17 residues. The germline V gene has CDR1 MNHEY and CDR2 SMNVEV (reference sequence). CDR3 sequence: CASSGGTGSSYNSPLHF. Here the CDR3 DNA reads TGTGCCAGCAGTGGAGGGACAGGCAGCTCCTATAATTCACCCCTCCACTTT.

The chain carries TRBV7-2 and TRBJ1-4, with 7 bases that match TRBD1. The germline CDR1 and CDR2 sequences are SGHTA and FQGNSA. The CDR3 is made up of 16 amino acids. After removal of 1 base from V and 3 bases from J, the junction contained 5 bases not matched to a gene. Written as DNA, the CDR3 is TGTGCCAGCAGCTTAGAAAGGGGGCTGGCTAATGAAAAACTGTTTTTT. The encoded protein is CASSLERGLANEKLFF.

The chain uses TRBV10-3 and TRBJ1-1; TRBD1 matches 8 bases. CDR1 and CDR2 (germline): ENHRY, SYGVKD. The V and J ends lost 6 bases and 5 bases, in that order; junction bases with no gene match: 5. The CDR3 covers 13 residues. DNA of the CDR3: TGTGCCATCAGCCGACAGGGGAGGACTGAAGCTTTCTTT. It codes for CAISRQGRTEAFF.

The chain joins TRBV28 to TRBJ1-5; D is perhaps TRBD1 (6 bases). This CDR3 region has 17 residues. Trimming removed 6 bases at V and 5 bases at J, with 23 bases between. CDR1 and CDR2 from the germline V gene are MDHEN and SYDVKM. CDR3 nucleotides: TGTGCCAGCAGGGGACATCCGGGACGAAGGCTACATCAGCCCCAGCATTTT. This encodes CASRGHPGRRLHQPQHF.

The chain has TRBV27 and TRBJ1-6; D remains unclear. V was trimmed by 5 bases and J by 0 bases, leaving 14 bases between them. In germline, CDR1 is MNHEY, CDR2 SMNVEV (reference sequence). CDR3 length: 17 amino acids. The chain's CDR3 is CASSHIPKSSYNSPLHF. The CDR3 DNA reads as TGTGCCAGCAGTCATATTCCCAAGAGCTCCTATAATTCACCCCTCCACTTT.

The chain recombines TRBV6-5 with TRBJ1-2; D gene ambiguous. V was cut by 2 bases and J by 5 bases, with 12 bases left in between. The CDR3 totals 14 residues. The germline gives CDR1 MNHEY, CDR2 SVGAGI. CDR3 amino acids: CASSYVSSGYGYTF. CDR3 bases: TGTGCCAGCAGTTACGTGTCCTCAGGTTATGGCTACACCTTC.

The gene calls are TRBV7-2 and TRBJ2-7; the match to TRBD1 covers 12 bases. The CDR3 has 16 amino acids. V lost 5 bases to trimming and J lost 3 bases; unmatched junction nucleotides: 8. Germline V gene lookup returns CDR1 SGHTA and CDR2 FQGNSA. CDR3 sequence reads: CASSKTGDRGLYEQYF. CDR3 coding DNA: TGTGCCAGCAGCAAAACGGGGGACAGGGGGCTCTACGAGCAGTACTTC. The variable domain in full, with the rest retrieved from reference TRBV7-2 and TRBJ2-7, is GAGVSQSPSNKVTEKGKDVELRCDPISGHTALYWYRQSLGQGLEFLIYFQGNSAPDKSGLPSDRFSAERTGGSVSTLTIQRTQQEDSAVYLCASSKTGDRGLYEQYFGPGTRLTVT.

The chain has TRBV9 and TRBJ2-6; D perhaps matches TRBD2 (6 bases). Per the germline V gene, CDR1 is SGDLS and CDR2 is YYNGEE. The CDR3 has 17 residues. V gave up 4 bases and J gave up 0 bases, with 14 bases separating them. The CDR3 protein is CASSPFGGSSGANVLTF. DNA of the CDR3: TGTGCCAGCAGCCCCTTTGGGGGGAGCTCTGGGGCCAACGTCCTGACTTTC.

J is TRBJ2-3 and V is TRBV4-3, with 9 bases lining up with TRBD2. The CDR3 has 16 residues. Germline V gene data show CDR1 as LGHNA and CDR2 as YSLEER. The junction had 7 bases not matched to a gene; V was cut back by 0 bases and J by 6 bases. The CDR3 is CASSQEAGGRSDTQYF. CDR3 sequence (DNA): TGCGCCAGCAGCCAAGAGGCGGGAGGGAGGTCGGATACGCAGTATTTT.

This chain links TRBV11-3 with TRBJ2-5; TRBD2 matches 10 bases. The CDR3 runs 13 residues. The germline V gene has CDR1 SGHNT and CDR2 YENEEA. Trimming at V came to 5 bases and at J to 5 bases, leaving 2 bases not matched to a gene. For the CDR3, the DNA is TGTGCCAGCAGCGGTAGCGGGGGGGAGACCCAGTACTTC. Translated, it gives CASSGSGGETQYF.

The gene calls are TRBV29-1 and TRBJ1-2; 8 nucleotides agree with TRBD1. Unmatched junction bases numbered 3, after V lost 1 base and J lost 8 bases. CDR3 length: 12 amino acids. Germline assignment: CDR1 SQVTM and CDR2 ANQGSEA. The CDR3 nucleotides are TGCAGCGTTGAAGGGACAGGGAAGGGCTACACCTTC. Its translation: CSVEGTGKGYTF. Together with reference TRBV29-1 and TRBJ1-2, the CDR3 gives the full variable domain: SAVISQKPSRDICQRGTSLTIQCQVDSQVTMMFWYRQQPGQSLTLIATANQGSEATYESGFVIDKFPISRPNLTFSTLTVSNMSPEDSSIYLCSVEGTGKGYTFGSGTRLTVV.

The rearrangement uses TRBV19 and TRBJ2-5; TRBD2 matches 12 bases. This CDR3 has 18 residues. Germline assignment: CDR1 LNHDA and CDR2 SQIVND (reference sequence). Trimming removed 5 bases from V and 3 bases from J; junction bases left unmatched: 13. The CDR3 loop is CASSGRLAGVGGKETQYF. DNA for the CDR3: TGTGCCAGTAGTGGTCGACTAGCGGGAGTAGGGGGAAAAGAGACCCAGTACTTC.

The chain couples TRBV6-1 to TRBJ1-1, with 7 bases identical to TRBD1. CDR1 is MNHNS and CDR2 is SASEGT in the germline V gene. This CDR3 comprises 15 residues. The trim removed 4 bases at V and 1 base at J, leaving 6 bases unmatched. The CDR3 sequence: CASSARQGRNTEAFF. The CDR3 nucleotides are TGTGCCAGCAGTGCTAGACAGGGTAGGAACACTGAAGCTTTCTTT.

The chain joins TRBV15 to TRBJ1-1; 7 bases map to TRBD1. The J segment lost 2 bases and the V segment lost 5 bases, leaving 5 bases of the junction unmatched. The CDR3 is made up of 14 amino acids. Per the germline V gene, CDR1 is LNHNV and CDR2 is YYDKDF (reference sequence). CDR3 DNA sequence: TGTGCCACCAGCGTCGACAGGGCTAACACTGAAGCTTTCTTT. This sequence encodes CATSVDRANTEAFF.

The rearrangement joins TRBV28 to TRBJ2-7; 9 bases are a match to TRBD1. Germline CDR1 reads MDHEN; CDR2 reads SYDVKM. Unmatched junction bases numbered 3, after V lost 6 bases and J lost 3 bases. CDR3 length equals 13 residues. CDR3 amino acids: CASSPGQGYEQYF. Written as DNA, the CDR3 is TGTGCCAGCAGCCCGGGACAGGGCTACGAGCAGTACTTC.